The rows below give T cell receptor beta chains drawn from one sample of a study of T cell repertoires in cytomegalovirus infection. TCRdb independently ran MiXCR on the reads; one entry per CDR3 protein. Of a few hundred thousand distinct CDR3 sequences in the sample, 18% were seen once. Sequences were obtained from PBMCs. These receptors were obtained from a human donor in good health (CMV status not recorded). Some clones in this sample may be carry-over from other donors' samples. Both conserved end residues are part of each CDR3. The D gene is left open where the match is weak. Only part of the rows carry a size: once, few, many, or a class if the clone is expanded.

clone_size: many
v_call: TRBV6-2/TRBV6-3
d_call: TRBD2
j_call: TRBJ2-7
cdr3_aa: CASSYPTTSGSPYEQYF
cdr3_nt: TGTGCCAGCAGTTACCCCACGACTAGCGGGAGCCCCTACGAGCAGTACTTC

clone_size: few
v_call: TRBV18
d_call: .
j_call: TRBJ2-6
cdr3_aa: CASSPRSGNSGANVLTF
cdr3_nt: TGTGCCAGCTCACCACGGTCGGGTAACTCTGGGGCCAACGTCCTGACTTTC

clone_size: few
v_call: TRBV2
d_call: TRBD2
j_call: TRBJ2-3
cdr3_aa: CASGLAADTQYF
cdr3_nt: TGTGCTTCGGGGCTAGCGGCAGATACGCAGTATTTT

clone_size: few
v_call: TRBV12-3/TRBV12-4
d_call: .
j_call: TRBJ1-3
cdr3_aa: CASRFRTASGNTIYF
cdr3_nt: TGTGCCAGCAGATTTAGGACGGCATCTGGAAACACCATATATTTT

clone_size: few
v_call: TRBV11-2
d_call: .
j_call: TRBJ1-1
cdr3_aa: CASSTMTVAEAFF
cdr3_nt: TGTGCCAGCAGCACGATGACGGTAGCTGAAGCTTTCTTT

clone_size: .
v_call: TRBV7-4
d_call: TRBD2
j_call: TRBJ2-7
cdr3_aa: CASSLAGSGASYEQYF
cdr3_nt: TGTGCCAGCAGCTTAGCCGGCAGCGGGGCCTCCTACGAGCAGTACTTC

clone_size: .
v_call: TRBV27
d_call: TRBD2
j_call: TRBJ2-1
cdr3_aa: CASSIRGLAGGTGGEQFF
cdr3_nt: TGTGCCAGCAGTATCCGAGGACTAGCGGGGGGCACCGGGGGTGAGCAGTTCTTC

clone_size: few
v_call: TRBV12-3/TRBV12-4
d_call: .
j_call: TRBJ1-2
cdr3_aa: CASSSPTGYTF
cdr3_nt: TGTGCCAGCAGTTCCCCCACGGGCTACACCTTC

clone_size: .
v_call: TRBV28
d_call: .
j_call: TRBJ1-5
cdr3_aa: CASSLNDRYNQPQHF
cdr3_nt: TGTGCCAGCAGTTTAAATGACCGATACAATCAGCCCCAGCATTTT

clone_size: few
v_call: TRBV28
d_call: TRBD2
j_call: TRBJ2-5
cdr3_aa: CASSSPTGLSETQYF
cdr3_nt: TGTGCCAGCAGTTCCCCCACGGGACTATCAGAGACCCAGTACTTC

clone_size: .
v_call: TRBV19
d_call: .
j_call: TRBJ1-1
cdr3_aa: CASTLGGMNTEAFF
cdr3_nt: TGTGCCAGTACCCTGGGGGGGATGAACACTGAAGCTTTCTTT

clone_size: .
v_call: TRBV19
d_call: .
j_call: TRBJ2-1
cdr3_aa: CASDPAGSGNEQFF
cdr3_nt: TGTGCCAGTGATCCGGCAGGGAGCGGCAATGAGCAGTTCTTC

clone_size: few
v_call: TRBV10-3
d_call: TRBD1
j_call: TRBJ2-7
cdr3_aa: CAISSGTDYEQYF
cdr3_nt: TGTGCCATCAGTTCCGGGACAGACTACGAGCAGTACTTC

clone_size: few
v_call: TRBV2
d_call: .
j_call: TRBJ2-7
cdr3_aa: CASSEAGRVYEQYF
cdr3_nt: TGTGCCAGCAGTGAAGCGGGTAGGGTCTACGAGCAGTACTTC

clone_size: few
v_call: TRBV7-2
d_call: .
j_call: TRBJ2-2
cdr3_aa: CASSQWARSSGELFF
cdr3_nt: TGTGCCAGCAGCCAGTGGGCTCGAAGTTCCGGGGAGCTGTTTTTT

clone_size: few
v_call: TRBV30
d_call: .
j_call: TRBJ2-5
cdr3_aa: CAAAGQETQYF
cdr3_nt: TGTGCCGCGGCGGGGCAAGAGACCCAGTACTTC

clone_size: .
v_call: TRBV7-9
d_call: TRBD2
j_call: TRBJ2-3
cdr3_aa: CASSLAAASGGTDTQYF
cdr3_nt: TGTGCCAGCAGCTTAGCTGCTGCTAGCGGGGGCACAGATACGCAGTATTTT

clone_size: many
v_call: TRBV12-5
d_call: TRBD1
j_call: TRBJ1-2
cdr3_aa: CASGRPGQGVYGYTF
cdr3_nt: TGTGCTAGTGGTCGGCCGGGACAGGGAGTCTATGGCTACACCTTC

clone_size: .
v_call: TRBV2
d_call: TRBD1
j_call: TRBJ2-7
cdr3_aa: CVSSWTGYSYEQYF
cdr3_nt: TGTGTCAGCAGTTGGACAGGATATTCCTACGAGCAGTACTTC

clone_size: .
v_call: TRBV10-3
d_call: .
j_call: TRBJ1-1
cdr3_aa: CAIEDVNTEAFF
cdr3_nt: TGTGCCATCGAGGACGTCAACACTGAAGCTTTCTTT

clone_size: many
v_call: TRBV7-2
d_call: .
j_call: TRBJ2-7
cdr3_aa: CASTDIQSSYEQYF
cdr3_nt: TGTGCCAGCACCGACATCCAAAGCTCCTACGAGCAGTACTTC

clone_size: .
v_call: TRBV20-1
d_call: .
j_call: TRBJ1-1
cdr3_aa: CSARSWGMNTEAFF
cdr3_nt: TGCAGTGCTAGATCCTGGGGGATGAACACTGAAGCTTTCTTT

clone_size: .
v_call: TRBV5-4
d_call: .
j_call: TRBJ2-3
cdr3_aa: CASKEGRASTDTQYF
cdr3_nt: TGTGCCAGCAAGGAGGGCAGGGCGTCAACAGATACGCAGTATTTT

clone_size: .
v_call: TRBV5-6
d_call: .
j_call: TRBJ1-4
cdr3_aa: CASTRVGQGILFF
cdr3_nt: .

clone_size: many
v_call: TRBV7-8
d_call: .
j_call: TRBJ1-6
cdr3_aa: CASTIGTGSSPLHF
cdr3_nt: TGTGCCAGCACCATAGGTACAGGGAGTTCACCCCTCCACTTT

clone_size: many
v_call: TRBV28
d_call: TRBD2
j_call: TRBJ2-5
cdr3_aa: CASSPAGTGGETQYF
cdr3_nt: TGTGCCAGCAGCCCAGCGGGGACGGGGGGAGAGACCCAGTACTTC

clone_size: .
v_call: TRBV28
d_call: .
j_call: TRBJ2-3
cdr3_aa: CASTGTRDTQYF
cdr3_nt: TGTGCCAGCACGGGGACGCGAGATACGCAGTATTTT

clone_size: few
v_call: TRBV2
d_call: .
j_call: TRBJ2-3
cdr3_aa: CASSTGTYLMYF
cdr3_nt: TGTGCCAGCAGTACCGGGACCTACCTCATGTATTTT

clone_size: .
v_call: TRBV5-1
d_call: .
j_call: TRBJ2-7
cdr3_aa: CASSLGPVTGDGRYEQYF
cdr3_nt: TGCGCCAGCAGCTTGGGTCCGGTCACCGGGGACGGACGCTACGAGCAGTACTTC

clone_size: few
v_call: TRBV12-3/TRBV12-4
d_call: TRBD1
j_call: TRBJ2-1
cdr3_aa: CASSLQGDEQFF
cdr3_nt: TGTGCCAGCAGTCTACAGGGGGACGAGCAGTTCTTC

clone_size: many
v_call: TRBV12-3/TRBV12-4
d_call: TRBD2
j_call: TRBJ2-3
cdr3_aa: CASSPGTSGGKYTDTQYF
cdr3_nt: TGTGCCAGCAGTCCGGGGACTAGCGGGGGGAAATACACAGATACGCAGTATTTT

clone_size: .
v_call: TRBV27
d_call: TRBD2
j_call: TRBJ2-7
cdr3_aa: CASRALAGAAYEQYF
cdr3_nt: TGTGCCAGCAGGGCTTTAGCGGGGGCCGCCTACGAGCAGTACTTC

clone_size: few
v_call: TRBV28
d_call: .
j_call: TRBJ1-4
cdr3_aa: CASKGGNANEKLFF
cdr3_nt: TGTGCCAGCAAAGGGGGTAACGCTAATGAAAAACTGTTTTTT

clone_size: .
v_call: TRBV19
d_call: TRBD1
j_call: TRBJ1-1
cdr3_aa: CASDGLGTGIMNTEAFF
cdr3_nt: TGTGCCAGTGACGGGCTAGGGACAGGGATAATGAACACTGAAGCTTTCTTT

clone_size: few
v_call: TRBV7-9
d_call: TRBD1
j_call: TRBJ1-3
cdr3_aa: CASSLVSGRGTGNTIYF
cdr3_nt: TGTGCCAGCAGCTTAGTATCCGGCAGGGGGACAGGAAACACCATATATTTT

clone_size: few
v_call: TRBV4-2
d_call: TRBD2
j_call: TRBJ2-3
cdr3_aa: CASSQGPGLAGYITSTDTQYF
cdr3_nt: TGTGCCAGCAGCCAAGGCCCGGGACTAGCGGGATACATAACTAGCACAGATACGCAGTATTTT

clone_size: .
v_call: TRBV27
d_call: .
j_call: TRBJ2-7
cdr3_aa: CASRYGSVAYEQYF
cdr3_nt: TGTGCCAGCAGATACGGGTCAGTCGCCTACGAGCAGTACTTC

clone_size: many
v_call: TRBV28
d_call: TRBD1
j_call: TRBJ1-2
cdr3_aa: CASGGQGANPPNYGYTF
cdr3_nt: TGTGCCAGCGGGGGACAGGGGGCTAATCCTCCTAACTATGGCTACACCTTC

clone_size: many
v_call: TRBV7-2
d_call: TRBD1
j_call: TRBJ2-7
cdr3_aa: CASSSYDRAYEQYF
cdr3_nt: TGTGCCAGCAGCTCATATGACAGGGCCTACGAGCAGTACTTC

clone_size: .
v_call: TRBV2
d_call: .
j_call: TRBJ2-2
cdr3_aa: CASGDGTGELFF
cdr3_nt: TGTGCCAGCGGGGACGGCACCGGGGAGCTGTTTTTT

clone_size: few
v_call: TRBV3-1
d_call: .
j_call: TRBJ1-3
cdr3_aa: CASSSAVGNTIYF
cdr3_nt: TGTGCCAGCAGCTCCGCGGTAGGAAACACCATATATTTT

clone_size: few
v_call: TRBV24-1
d_call: .
j_call: TRBJ2-5
cdr3_aa: CATSDFDQGETQYF
cdr3_nt: TGTGCCACCAGTGATTTCGACCAGGGGGAGACCCAGTACTTC

clone_size: once
v_call: TRBV28
d_call: .
j_call: TRBJ2-7
cdr3_aa: CASRTDGGRSYEQYF
cdr3_nt: TGTGCCAGCAGAACCGACGGCGGACGCTCCTACGAGCAGTACTTC

clone_size: few
v_call: TRBV20-1
d_call: TRBD1
j_call: TRBJ2-7
cdr3_aa: CSARPRTGGGYEQYF
cdr3_nt: TGCAGTGCTAGACCGAGGACAGGTGGAGGCTACGAGCAGTACTTC

clone_size: few
v_call: TRBV6-2/TRBV6-3
d_call: .
j_call: TRBJ2-7
cdr3_aa: CASSRDGAYEQYF
cdr3_nt: TGTGCCAGCTCACGGGACGGAGCCTACGAGCAGTACTTC